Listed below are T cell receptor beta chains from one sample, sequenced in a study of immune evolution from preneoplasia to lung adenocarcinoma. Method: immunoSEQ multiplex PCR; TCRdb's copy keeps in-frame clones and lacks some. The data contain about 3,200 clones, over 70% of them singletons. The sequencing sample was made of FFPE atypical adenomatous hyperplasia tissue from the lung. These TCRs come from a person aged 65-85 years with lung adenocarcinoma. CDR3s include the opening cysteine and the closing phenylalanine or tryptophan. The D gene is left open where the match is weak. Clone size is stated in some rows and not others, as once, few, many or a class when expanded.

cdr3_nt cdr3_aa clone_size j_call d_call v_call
TGCGCCAGCAGCCTCCGACTAGCGGGCCCCCAAGAGACCCAGTACTTC CASSLRLAGPQETQYF - TRBJ2-5 TRBD2 TRBV5-1
TGTGCCAGCAGCCAACAGAAGAACACTGAAGCTTTCTTT CASSQQKNTEAFF - TRBJ1-1 - TRBV7-2
TGCGCCAGCAGCGAGGGGGCGCGGGAAAAACTGTTTTTT CASSEGAREKLFF - TRBJ1-4 TRBD1 TRBV5-1
TGTGCCAGCAGCGCCGGACTAGCGGGAATGTGGTACAATGAGCAGTTCTTC CASSAGLAGMWYNEQFF - TRBJ2-1 TRBD2 TRBV5-4
TGTGCCACCAGCAGACTAGCGGGTTACGAGCAGTACTTC CATSRLAGYEQYF - TRBJ2-7 TRBD2 TRBV15
TGCGCCAGCAGTTGGACACTCAACACTGAAGCTTTCTTT CASSWTLNTEAFF - TRBJ1-1 - TRBV10-2
TGTGCCAGTAGTGAAACCGGGACAGGAACCTACGAGCAGTACTTC CASSETGTGTYEQYF - TRBJ2-7 TRBD1 TRBV19
TGTGCCGGCGCACTAGCGGGAGGGCAGGATGAGCAGTTCTTC CAGALAGGQDEQFF - TRBJ2-1 TRBD2 TRBV6-1
TGCGCCAGCAGCTTGCTTTCGGGTGAGCAGTTCTTC CASSLLSGEQFF - TRBJ2-1 - TRBV5-1
TGTGCCAGCAGTGCCCGAAGGGGCTCCACCTACGAGCAGTACTTC CASSARRGSTYEQYF - TRBJ2-7 - TRBV2
TGTGCCAGCTCACCGGTCGGAGCTACCTACGAGCAGTACTTC CASSPVGATYEQYF - TRBJ2-7 - TRBV18
TGTGCCTGGATAGGGAAGACAGCCATGAACACTGAAGCTTTCTTT CAWIGKTAMNTEAFF once TRBJ1-1 - TRBV30
TGTGCCAGCAGCTTAACGGGCTCCCACGAGCAGTACTTC CASSLTGSHEQYF - TRBJ2-7 - TRBV11-1
TGTGCTAGTGGAACCTGGGACGGCGTCAATGAGCAGTTCTTC CASGTWDGVNEQFF - TRBJ2-1 - TRBV12-5
TGTGCCAGCAGCTTGGTTGGACAGGGGGCATCTAGGTCGCAAAACGGGGAGCTGTTTTTT CASSLVGQGASRSQNGELFF - TRBJ2-2 TRBD1 TRBV5-8
TGTGCCAGCAGTGCAGGGCCGGGTAGCAATCAGCCCCAGCATTTT CASSAGPGSNQPQHF - TRBJ1-5 - TRBV28
TGCAGCGTTGCAGGCTCGGAGAGTCATACGCAGTATTTT CSVAGSESHTQYF - TRBJ2-3 - TRBV29-1
TGTGCCGCCAGATGGGACAGAGACGATCTCGGGGCGGACACCTTC CAARWDRDDLGADTF - TRBJ1-2 TRBD1 TRBV10-3
TGTGCCAGCAGCTTAGGCCAGACAGACACCGGGGAGCTGTTTTTT CASSLGQTDTGELFF - TRBJ2-2 - TRBV7-3
TGCGCCAGCAGCGCGGGACTAGCAGGCTATGAGCAGTTCTTC CASSAGLAGYEQFF - TRBJ2-1 TRBD2 TRBV5-1
TGTGCCAGCAGCTTAACCGCCTCTGGAAACACCATATATTTT CASSLTASGNTIYF - TRBJ1-3 - TRBV5-5
TGTGCCAGCAGCCTAGGCTACGGGGCGGCCTACGAGCAGTACTTC CASSLGYGAAYEQYF - TRBJ2-7 - TRBV5-4
TGTGCCAGCAGCTTAGCGGAGACCCAGTACTTC CASSLAETQYF once TRBJ2-5 - TRBV7-9
TGCGCCAGCAGCCAAGCTGGGGGGACCATATATTTT CASSQAGGTIYF - TRBJ1-3 - TRBV4-1
TGTGCCTGGAGCCTAATTGGATATAACACTGAAGCTTTCTTT CAWSLIGYNTEAFF - TRBJ1-1 - TRBV30
TGCGCCAGCAGCCAAGACAGGGGAAGTCTCTATGGCTACACCTTC CASSQDRGSLYGYTF - TRBJ1-2 - TRBV4-1
TGTGCCAGCAGTTTGGGGGCTGAGACCGGGGAGCTGTTTTTT CASSLGAETGELFF - TRBJ2-2 - TRBV6-4
TGTGCCAGCAGCCGGACAGGGGTGAGAAGTGGCTACACCTTC CASSRTGVRSGYTF - TRBJ1-2 TRBD1 TRBV27
TGTGCCAGCACCTCTCCGGGACAGATTTATGGCTACACCTTC CASTSPGQIYGYTF - TRBJ1-2 TRBD1 TRBV28
TGTGCCAGCAGCACTAGCGGGAGGGCAAGCGGGGAGCTGTTTTTT CASSTSGRASGELFF - TRBJ2-2 TRBD2 TRBV6-1
TGTGCCAGTAGAGTATTTAGCGGGAGCGGCGGTGAGCAGTTCTTC CASRVFSGSGGEQFF few TRBJ2-1 TRBD2 TRBV19
TGTGCCAGCTCAATGCAGGGGAACACTGAAGCTTTCTTT CASSMQGNTEAFF few TRBJ1-1 - TRBV18
TGTGCCAGCAGTTTAAGGGGGCGGGGCAGGGGGCATGACACTGAAGCTTTCTTT CASSLRGRGRGHDTEAFF few TRBJ1-1 TRBD1 TRBV27
TGTGCCAGTAGTCGGTACACTGAAGCTTTCTTT CASSRYTEAFF - TRBJ1-1 - TRBV19
TGTGCCAGTAGTATGTTAGAGGGTGGCTATAGCAATCAGCCCCAGCACTTT CASSMLEGGYSNQPQHF - TRBJ1-5 - TRBV19
TGTGCCAGTGACCGGACCCTCTTTACCGGGGAGCTGTTTTTT CASDRTLFTGELFF once TRBJ2-2 - TRBV19
TGTGCCAGCTCACGATATCAAGCGGGAGCGTTTGGCGAAGAGACCCAGTACTTC CASSRYQAGAFGEETQYF - TRBJ2-5 TRBD2 TRBV18
TGTGCCAGCAGTTACTCGGGGGACAGGGCGAACTTC CASSYSGDRANF few TRBJ2-7 TRBD1 TRBV6-6
TGTGCCAGCAGCACCTTTGCAACTAATGAAAAACTGTTTTTT CASSTFATNEKLFF once TRBJ1-4 - TRBV9
TGCAGTGCTAGAAGTGAGACCCAGTACTTC CSARSETQYF - TRBJ2-5 - TRBV20-1
TGTGCCAGCAGCCGGCCGACTAGCCCTTACAATGAGCAGTTCTTC CASSRPTSPYNEQFF - TRBJ2-1 TRBD2 TRBV11-1
TGCGCCAGCAGCTTGGACGGTAGCGGCTCGTTCTTC CASSLDGSGSFF large TRBJ2-1 - TRBV5-1
TGTGCCACCTCTCCGGGCCACGAAATGCGTTCCTTCTTC CATSPGHEMRSFF - TRBJ2-1 - TRBV2
TGCGCCAGCAGCTTGTCAGCGACTAACGGGAGCCGAGAGACCCAGTACTTC CASSLSATNGSRETQYF - TRBJ2-5 - TRBV5-1
TGTGCCTGGAGTTGGACAGGGGGGGAGACCCAGTACTTC CAWSWTGGETQYF - TRBJ2-5 TRBD1 TRBV30
TGTGCCAGCGGCTTAGCGGGAGGGATTGAGACCCAGTACTTC CASGLAGGIETQYF - TRBJ2-5 TRBD2 TRBV6-1
TGTGCCATCAGTGAGTCATCGCAGCTCACCGGGGAGCTGTTTTTT CAISESSQLTGELFF - TRBJ2-2 - TRBV10-3
TGTGCCAGCAGCTCCCAGGTAGAGCAGTTCTTC CASSSQVEQFF - TRBJ2-1 - TRBV11-3
TGTGCCAGCAGCACTTTTCCCGGGACTAGTGATGAGCAGTTCTTC CASSTFPGTSDEQFF - TRBJ2-1 TRBD2 TRBV7-3
TGTGCCAGCAGATCGGGACAGGGGACCGGGGAGCTGTTTTTT CASRSGQGTGELFF - TRBJ2-2 TRBD1 TRBV11-3